The clone carrying this TCR beta chain occurred a few times. This sample was included in a study of T cell repertoires in cytomegalovirus infection. The CDR3 length is 13 residues. The germline V gene encodes CDR1 SNHLY and CDR2 FYNNEI. Trimming shortened V by 1 base and J by 6 bases, and 7 bases separated the two germline ends. TCRdb recomputed calls from the reads with MiXCR, one row per CDR3 protein. Counted here are more than 250,000 distinct CDR3 sequences, roughly an eighth occurring once; the ten biggest clones make up 8.8%. Source material: PBMCs. This clonotype was sampled from a human donor in good health (CMV status not recorded). Some clones in this sample may be carry-over from other donors' samples. V and J are TRBV2 and TRBJ1-5; no clear D gene. The CDR3 reads CASSEGGRQPQHF. In DNA, the CDR3 is TGTGCCAGCAGTGAAGGAGGGCGTCAGCCCCAGCATTTT.